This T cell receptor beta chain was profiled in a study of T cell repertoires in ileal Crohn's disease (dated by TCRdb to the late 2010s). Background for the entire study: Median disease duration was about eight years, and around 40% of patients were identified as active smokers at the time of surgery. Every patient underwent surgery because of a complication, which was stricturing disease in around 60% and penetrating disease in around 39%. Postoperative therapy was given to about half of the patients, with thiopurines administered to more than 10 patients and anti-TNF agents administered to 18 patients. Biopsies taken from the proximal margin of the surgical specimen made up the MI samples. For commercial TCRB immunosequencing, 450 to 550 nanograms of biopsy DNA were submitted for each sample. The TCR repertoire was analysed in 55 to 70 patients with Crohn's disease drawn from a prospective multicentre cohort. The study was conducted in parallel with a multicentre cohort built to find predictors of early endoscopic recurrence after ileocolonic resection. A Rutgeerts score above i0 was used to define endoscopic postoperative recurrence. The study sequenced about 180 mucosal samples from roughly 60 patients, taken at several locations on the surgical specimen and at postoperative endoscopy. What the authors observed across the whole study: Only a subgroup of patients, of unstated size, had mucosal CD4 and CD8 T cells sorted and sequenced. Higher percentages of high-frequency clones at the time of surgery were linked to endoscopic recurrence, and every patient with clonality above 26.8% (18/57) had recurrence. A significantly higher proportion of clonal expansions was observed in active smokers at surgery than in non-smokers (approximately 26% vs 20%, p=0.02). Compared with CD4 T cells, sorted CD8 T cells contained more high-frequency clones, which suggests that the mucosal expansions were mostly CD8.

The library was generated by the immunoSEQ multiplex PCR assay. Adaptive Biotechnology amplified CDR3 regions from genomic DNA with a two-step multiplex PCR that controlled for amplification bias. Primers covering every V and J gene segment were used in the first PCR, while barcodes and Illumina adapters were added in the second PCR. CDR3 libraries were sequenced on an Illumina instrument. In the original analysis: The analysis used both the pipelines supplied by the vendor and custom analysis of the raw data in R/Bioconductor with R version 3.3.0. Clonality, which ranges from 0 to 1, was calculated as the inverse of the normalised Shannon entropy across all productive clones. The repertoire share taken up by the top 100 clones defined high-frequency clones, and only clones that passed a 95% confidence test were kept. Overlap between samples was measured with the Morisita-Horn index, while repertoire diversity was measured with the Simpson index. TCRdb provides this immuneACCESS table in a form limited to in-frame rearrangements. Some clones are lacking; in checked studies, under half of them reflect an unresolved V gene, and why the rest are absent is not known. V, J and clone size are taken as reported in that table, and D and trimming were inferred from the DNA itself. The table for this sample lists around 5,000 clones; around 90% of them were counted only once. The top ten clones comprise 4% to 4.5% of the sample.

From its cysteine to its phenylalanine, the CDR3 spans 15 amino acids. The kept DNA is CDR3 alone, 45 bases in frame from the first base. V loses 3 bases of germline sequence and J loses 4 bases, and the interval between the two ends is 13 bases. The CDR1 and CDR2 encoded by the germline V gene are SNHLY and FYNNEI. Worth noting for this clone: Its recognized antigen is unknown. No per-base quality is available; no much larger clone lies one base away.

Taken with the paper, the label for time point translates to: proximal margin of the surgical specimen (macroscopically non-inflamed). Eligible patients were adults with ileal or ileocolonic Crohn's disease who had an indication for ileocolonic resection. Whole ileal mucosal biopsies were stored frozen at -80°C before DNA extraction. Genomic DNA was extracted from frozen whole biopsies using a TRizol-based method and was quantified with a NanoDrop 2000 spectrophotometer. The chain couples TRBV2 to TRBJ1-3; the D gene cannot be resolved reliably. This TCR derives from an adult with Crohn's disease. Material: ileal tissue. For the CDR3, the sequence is CASSEYGSYGNTIYF. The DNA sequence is TGTGCCAGCAGTGAGTATGGCAGCTACGGAAACACCATATATTTT.